This TCR beta chain was obtained from a study of T cells in Graves' hyperthyroidism and ophthalmopathy. Study-level results: Among thyroid clonotypes expanded above 0.001, most also appeared in blood.

In the case of this clonotype: Its antigen is unknown.

Germline V gene data show CDR1 as SNHLY and CDR2 as FYNNEI. This CDR3 is 16 amino acids long. The germline V and J ends were trimmed by 7 bases and 7 bases, with 22 bases remaining between them. It was RNA transcripts that yielded the amplified TCR beta CDR3 regions. HTBI primers were the set used in a first-round RT-PCR of the TCR CDR3. Each CDR3 protein is one row after TCRdb ran MiXCR on the multiplex PCR reads. Of around 620,000 distinct CDR3 sequences listed, 12% to 15% are singletons. This clonotype originated in a woman between 18 and 30 years old with Graves' ophthalmopathy. Sequencing was done on a sample of blood. This chain links TRBV2 with TRBJ2-2; tentatively, D is TRBD1 or TRBD2 (5 bases each). This chain's CDR3 is CASIGGGALSDGELFF. The CDR3 DNA follows: TGTGCCAGCATTGGGGGTGGGGCATTAAGTGACGGGGAGCTGTTTTTT.